Listed below are T cell receptor beta chains from one sample, sequenced in a study of shared clonotypes between healthy human individuals. Some clones are missing from TCRdb's copy, which holds only in-frame ones; the method was immunoSEQ multiplex PCR. Altogether about 2.4 million clones are present, 90% to 95% being singletons, with the ten largest covering roughly 0.39%. Sequencing used naive CD4+ T cells from PBMCs. These TCRs come from a man aged 18 to 30 in good health. Some clones in this sample may be carry-over from other donors' samples. Each CDR3 is given with its conserved first and last residue. The order of the fields is D gene, clone size, V gene, J gene, CDR3 protein, CDR3 DNA. D genes are given only for firm matches. Clone size is not always given. Where it is, it says once, few, many or a class for expanded clones.

d_gene: NA
abundance: NA
v_gene: TRBV25-1
j_gene: TRBJ2-7
CDR3aa: CASSVAGQGSYEQYF
CDR3nt: TGTGCCAGCAGTGTAGCGGGACAGGGTTCCTACGAGCAGTACTTC

d_gene: TRBD2
abundance: NA
v_gene: TRBV7-8
j_gene: TRBJ2-1
CDR3aa: CASSLLAAFSYNEQFF
CDR3nt: TGTGCCAGCAGCTTACTAGCGGCCTTCTCCTACAATGAGCAGTTCTTC

d_gene: NA
abundance: NA
v_gene: TRBV7-8
j_gene: TRBJ1-3
CDR3aa: CASSLVGAYSGNTIYF
CDR3nt: TGTGCCAGCAGCTTAGTGGGCGCTTACTCTGGAAACACCATATATTTT

d_gene: NA
abundance: NA
v_gene: TRBV4-3
j_gene: TRBJ2-7
CDR3aa: CASSQRFKGASYEQYF
CDR3nt: TGCGCCAGCAGCCAGAGGTTTAAAGGAGCCTCCTACGAGCAGTACTTC

d_gene: NA
abundance: NA
v_gene: TRBV6-5
j_gene: TRBJ1-1
CDR3aa: CAQLSGGTEAFF
CDR3nt: TGTGCCCAACTGTCGGGGGGCACTGAAGCTTTCTTT

d_gene: NA
abundance: NA
v_gene: TRBV7-2
j_gene: TRBJ1-2
CDR3aa: CASSSTGQDGYTF
CDR3nt: TGTGCCAGCAGCTCAACTGGCCAGGATGGCTACACCTTC

d_gene: NA
abundance: NA
v_gene: TRBV19
j_gene: TRBJ1-1
CDR3aa: CASKGRGSLNTEAFF
CDR3nt: TGTGCCAGTAAGGGGCGCGGCTCCCTGAACACTGAAGCTTTCTTT

d_gene: NA
abundance: NA
v_gene: TRBV10-1
j_gene: TRBJ2-1
CDR3aa: CASSELLKEQFF
CDR3nt: TGCGCCAGCAGTGAGCTCCTTAAGGAGCAGTTCTTC

d_gene: NA
abundance: NA
v_gene: TRBV5-4
j_gene: TRBJ2-1
CDR3aa: CASSLETRGAAYNEQFF
CDR3nt: TGTGCCAGCAGCTTGGAGACCCGAGGAGCCGCCTACAATGAGCAGTTCTTC

d_gene: NA
abundance: NA
v_gene: TRBV6-1
j_gene: TRBJ2-7
CDR3aa: CASRENIGREQYF
CDR3nt: TGTGCCAGCAGAGAGAACATAGGGCGGGAGCAGTACTTC

d_gene: NA
abundance: NA
v_gene: TRBV18
j_gene: TRBJ2-1
CDR3aa: CASSPSGKGEQFF
CDR3nt: TGTGCCAGCTCACCTTCAGGGAAGGGTGAGCAGTTCTTC

d_gene: NA
abundance: NA
v_gene: TRBV5-1
j_gene: TRBJ2-7
CDR3aa: CASSTGTTSHEQYF
CDR3nt: TGCGCCAGCAGCACAGGGACAACTAGCCACGAGCAGTACTTC

d_gene: NA
abundance: NA
v_gene: TRBV2
j_gene: TRBJ1-2
CDR3aa: CASKEEGDYGYTF
CDR3nt: TGTGCCAGCAAAGAGGAAGGAGACTATGGCTACACCTTC

d_gene: NA
abundance: NA
v_gene: TRBV6-6
j_gene: TRBJ2-7
CDR3aa: CASGKSTYEQYF
CDR3nt: TGTGCCAGCGGTAAATCGACCTACGAGCAGTACTTC

d_gene: NA
abundance: NA
v_gene: TRBV9
j_gene: TRBJ2-1
CDR3aa: CASSVAGDSRSYNEQFF
CDR3nt: TGTGCCAGCAGCGTAGCCGGGGACTCACGGTCCTACAATGAGCAGTTCTTC

d_gene: TRBD1
abundance: NA
v_gene: TRBV11-2
j_gene: TRBJ2-5
CDR3aa: CASSHGQGVETQYF
CDR3nt: TGTGCCAGCAGCCATGGACAGGGGGTCGAGACCCAGTACTTC

d_gene: NA
abundance: NA
v_gene: TRBV6-5
j_gene: TRBJ1-2
CDR3aa: CASSPGEIYGYTF
CDR3nt: TGTGCCAGCAGCCCGGGGGAGATCTATGGCTACACCTTC

d_gene: NA
abundance: NA
v_gene: TRBV18
j_gene: TRBJ2-7
CDR3aa: CASSSMGATYEQYF
CDR3nt: TGTGCCAGCTCTTCGATGGGGGCGACCTACGAGCAGTACTTC

d_gene: NA
abundance: NA
v_gene: TRBV5-1
j_gene: TRBJ1-1
CDR3aa: CASSLMANTEAFF
CDR3nt: TGCGCCAGCAGCTTGATGGCGAACACTGAAGCTTTCTTT

d_gene: NA
abundance: NA
v_gene: TRBV7-2
j_gene: TRBJ1-4
CDR3aa: CASSQSRRPGEKLFF
CDR3nt: TGTGCCAGCAGCCAAAGCAGGCGACCGGGGGAAAAACTGTTTTTT

d_gene: NA
abundance: NA
v_gene: TRBV18
j_gene: TRBJ1-2
CDR3aa: CASSPTSFGDGGYGYTF
CDR3nt: TGTGCCAGCTCACCGACCTCCTTTGGGGATGGGGGCTATGGCTACACCTTC

d_gene: TRBD2
abundance: NA
v_gene: TRBV5-1
j_gene: TRBJ2-5
CDR3aa: CASSLALAGPREQYF
CDR3nt: TGCGCCAGCAGCTTGGCTCTAGCGGGGCCTAGGGAGCAGTACTTC

d_gene: NA
abundance: NA
v_gene: TRBV28
j_gene: TRBJ2-5
CDR3aa: CASSPFGRETQYF
CDR3nt: TGTGCCAGCAGTCCCTTTGGTCGGGAGACCCAGTACTTC

d_gene: NA
abundance: NA
v_gene: TRBV5-1
j_gene: TRBJ1-1
CDR3aa: CASSTLAGTSNTEAFF
CDR3nt: TGCGCCAGCAGCACCCTTGCCGGGACAAGTAACACTGAAGCTTTCTTT

d_gene: NA
abundance: NA
v_gene: TRBV2
j_gene: TRBJ2-6
CDR3aa: CASSELQGVSVLTF
CDR3nt: TGTGCCAGCAGTGAACTCCAGGGCGTTTCCGTCCTGACTTTC

d_gene: NA
abundance: NA
v_gene: TRBV5-1
j_gene: TRBJ2-3
CDR3aa: CASMGGGSTDTQYF
CDR3nt: TGCGCCAGCATGGGCGGCGGGAGCACAGATACGCAGTATTTT

d_gene: TRBD1
abundance: NA
v_gene: TRBV13
j_gene: TRBJ2-7
CDR3aa: CASSPVTGSAYEQYF
CDR3nt: TGTGCCAGCAGCCCGGTGACAGGGTCCGCCTACGAGCAGTACTTC

d_gene: TRBD2
abundance: NA
v_gene: TRBV19
j_gene: TRBJ2-1
CDR3aa: CASSPPTSGYLNEQFF
CDR3nt: TGTGCCAGTAGTCCCCCCACTAGCGGGTACCTCAATGAGCAGTTCTTC

d_gene: NA
abundance: once
v_gene: TRBV5-1
j_gene: TRBJ1-3
CDR3aa: CASSLGPSSGNTIYF
CDR3nt: TGCGCCAGCAGCTTGGGCCCGAGCTCTGGAAACACCATATATTTT

d_gene: NA
abundance: few
v_gene: TRBV2
j_gene: TRBJ1-2
CDR3aa: CASSRRQDNFGSYGYTF
CDR3nt: TGTGCCAGCAGCCGGAGGCAGGACAATTTCGGAAGTTATGGCTACACCTTC

d_gene: TRBD1
abundance: NA
v_gene: TRBV28
j_gene: TRBJ1-2
CDR3aa: CASSVRQGNYGYTF
CDR3nt: TGTGCCAGCAGCGTGCGACAGGGGAACTATGGCTACACCTTC

d_gene: TRBD2
abundance: NA
v_gene: TRBV4-1
j_gene: TRBJ2-4
CDR3aa: CASSPPGLAPSKIQYF
CDR3nt: TGCGCCAGCAGCCCTCCGGGACTAGCGCCCTCAAAAATTCAGTACTTC

d_gene: NA
abundance: NA
v_gene: TRBV10-3
j_gene: TRBJ2-5
CDR3aa: CAISEGLGATETQYF
CDR3nt: TGTGCCATCAGTGAGGGTTTGGGGGCAACGGAGACCCAGTACTTC

d_gene: NA
abundance: NA
v_gene: TRBV27
j_gene: TRBJ2-7
CDR3aa: CASLPGPLEQYF
CDR3nt: TGTGCCAGTCTACCGGGCCCCCTCGAGCAGTACTTC

d_gene: NA
abundance: NA
v_gene: TRBV2
j_gene: TRBJ1-5
CDR3aa: CASSAGTRETQPQHF
CDR3nt: TGTGCCAGCAGTGCAGGGACAAGGGAAACCCAGCCCCAGCATTTT

d_gene: NA
abundance: NA
v_gene: TRBV2
j_gene: TRBJ2-2
CDR3aa: CASSEEGGPNTGELFF
CDR3nt: TGTGCCAGCAGTGAAGAGGGGGGACCGAACACCGGGGAGCTGTTTTTT

d_gene: NA
abundance: NA
v_gene: TRBV18
j_gene: TRBJ1-5
CDR3aa: CASSPGRSNQPQHF
CDR3nt: TGTGCCAGCTCACCCGGACGGAGCAATCAGCCCCAGCATTTT

d_gene: TRBD1
abundance: NA
v_gene: TRBV19
j_gene: TRBJ1-1
CDR3aa: CASEGQGPTEAFF
CDR3nt: TGTGCCAGCGAGGGACAGGGGCCCACTGAAGCTTTCTTT

d_gene: NA
abundance: NA
v_gene: TRBV7-9
j_gene: TRBJ1-5
CDR3aa: CASSLETDQPQHF
CDR3nt: TGTGCCAGCAGCTTAGAAACAGATCAGCCCCAGCATTTT

d_gene: NA
abundance: NA
v_gene: TRBV18
j_gene: TRBJ2-5
CDR3aa: CATGRIQETQYF
CDR3nt: TGTGCCACCGGACGGATCCAAGAGACCCAGTACTTC

d_gene: NA
abundance: NA
v_gene: TRBV11-3
j_gene: TRBJ2-4
CDR3aa: CASSSPLAKNIQYF
CDR3nt: TGTGCCAGCAGCTCGCCCCTCGCCAAAAACATTCAGTACTTC

d_gene: NA
abundance: once
v_gene: TRBV20-1
j_gene: TRBJ2-5
CDR3aa: CSRQIGETQYF
CDR3nt: TGCAGTCGACAGATCGGGGAGACCCAGTACTTC

d_gene: TRBD1
abundance: NA
v_gene: TRBV5-6
j_gene: TRBJ1-1
CDR3aa: CASSLGQGEAFF
CDR3nt: TGTGCCAGCAGCTTGGGACAGGGGGAAGCTTTCTTT

d_gene: TRBD2
abundance: NA
v_gene: TRBV5-1
j_gene: TRBJ2-5
CDR3aa: CASSLRLAGDAETQYF
CDR3nt: TGCGCCAGCAGCTTGAGACTAGCGGGAGATGCGGAGACCCAGTACTTC

d_gene: NA
abundance: once
v_gene: TRBV7-3
j_gene: TRBJ1-1
CDR3aa: CASSLMDRSTEAFF
CDR3nt: TGTGCCAGCAGCTTAATGGACCGGAGCACTGAAGCTTTCTTT

d_gene: TRBD1
abundance: once
v_gene: TRBV5-6
j_gene: TRBJ2-5
CDR3aa: CASSFTGANQETQYF
CDR3nt: TGTGCCAGCAGCTTTACAGGGGCAAACCAAGAGACCCAGTACTTC

d_gene: NA
abundance: NA
v_gene: TRBV28
j_gene: TRBJ2-4
CDR3aa: CASSLGQNIQYF
CDR3nt: TGTGCCAGCAGTTTAGGGCAAAACATTCAGTACTTC

d_gene: TRBD1
abundance: NA
v_gene: TRBV18
j_gene: TRBJ1-1
CDR3aa: CASSLSDRVGTEAFF
CDR3nt: TGTGCCAGCTCACTCTCGGACAGGGTTGGCACTGAAGCTTTCTTT

d_gene: NA
abundance: once
v_gene: TRBV7-2
j_gene: TRBJ2-3
CDR3aa: CASSLVAPGRGRTDTQYF
CDR3nt: TGTGCCAGCAGCTTAGTCGCCCCAGGCCGGGGACGCACAGATACGCAGTATTTT